These T cell receptor beta chains were read from a single sample in a study of early T cells in non-severe SARS-CoV-2 infection. One entry per CDR3 protein, called by TCRdb with MiXCR from the 5' RACE reads. The table lists 20,000 to 25,000 distinct CDR3 sequences, 5% of them singletons. The sequencing input was whole blood. These receptors originate from an adult who was a healthcare worker with PCR-confirmed SARS-CoV-2 infection or an uninfected control (not recorded which). CDR3s include the opening cysteine and the closing phenylalanine or tryptophan. The D gene is left open where the match is weak. Clone size, where shown, is once, few, many, or a class for clones that have expanded.

TGCAGTGCTCAAGGAGCAGGGACCTATTCCTACGAGCAGTACTTC CSAQGAGTYSYEQYF TRBV20-1 . few TRBJ2-7
TGTGCCAGCAGTTACTCGAGTGGTGCGGCCTACGAGCAGTACTTC CASSYSSGAAYEQYF TRBV6-5 . . TRBJ2-7
TGTGCCAGCAGCCAAGCGGGGGGTCTAGATGAAAAACTGTTTTTT CASSQAGGLDEKLFF TRBV4-2 . . TRBJ1-4
TGCAGCGTTTCCGGGACAGGGGGCAATGAGCAGTTCTTC CSVSGTGGNEQFF TRBV29-1 TRBD1 many TRBJ2-1
TGTGCCAGCAGACCCTCCGGACAGGGTGGCGAGCAGTACTTC CASRPSGQGGEQYF TRBV27 TRBD1 . TRBJ2-7
TGTGCCAGCAGCTTAAGGGAAGGGAATGGCTATGGCTACACCTTC CASSLREGNGYGYTF TRBV13 . . TRBJ1-2
TGCGCCAGCAGCTTTTCTAGCGGGGGGGCTAACAATGAGCAGTTCTTC CASSFSSGGANNEQFF TRBV5-1 TRBD2 many TRBJ2-1
TGCGCCAGCAGCTTGGAGCCCGGGACAGGGGCCAACTACGAGCAGTACTTC CASSLEPGTGANYEQYF TRBV5-1 TRBD1 many TRBJ2-7
TGCGCCAGCAGTGACAGGGGGTTGCACACCGGGGAGCTGTTTTTT CASSDRGLHTGELFF TRBV10-1 TRBD1 many TRBJ2-2
TGTGCCAGCAGTACCAGCAGACTAGCGGAAGAGACCCAGTACTTC CASSTSRLAEETQYF TRBV28 TRBD2 medium-sized TRBJ2-5
TGTGCCATCAGTGAGTCGACTCGGGCGAACACTGAAGCTTTCTTT CAISESTRANTEAFF TRBV10-3 . few TRBJ1-1
TGTGCCAGCTCACAAGGGACAACGAACACCGGGGAGCTGTTTTTT CASSQGTTNTGELFF TRBV18 . many TRBJ2-2
TGTGCCAGCAGTGGTTGGCGCACGGGCAATCAGCCCCAGCATTTT CASSGWRTGNQPQHF TRBV2 . many TRBJ1-5
TGCGCCAGCAGTGTGACAGCCACTGAAGCTTTCTTT CASSVTATEAFF TRBV10-2 . medium-sized TRBJ1-1
TGTGCCAGCGATTGGGGGAATCGCACTGAAGCTTTCTTT CASDWGNRTEAFF TRBV6-2/TRBV6-3 . few TRBJ1-1
TGTGCCACCAGTGATTCCTGGACAGAGAACACCGGGGAGCTGTTTTTT CATSDSWTENTGELFF TRBV24-1 . many TRBJ2-2
TGCGCCAGCCACCCAGGAGCCCAAGAGACCCAGTACTTC CASHPGAQETQYF TRBV10-2 . many TRBJ2-5
TGTGCCAGCAGCTTGGTCGGGACAGTCGAATACAATGAGCAGTTCTTC CASSLVGTVEYNEQFF TRBV5-4 TRBD1 many TRBJ2-1
TGCGCCAGCAGCCAAGAGTGGAGGGGCTACGAGCAGTACTTC CASSQEWRGYEQYF TRBV4-1 . medium-sized TRBJ2-7
TGTGCCAGCAGTAGGGTAGATAGCACAGATACGCAGTATTTT CASSRVDSTDTQYF TRBV12-3/TRBV12-4 . many TRBJ2-3
TGTGCCAGCAGTTACCGTGGTGCTAATCAGCCCCAGCATTTT CASSYRGANQPQHF TRBV6-2/TRBV6-3 . many TRBJ1-5
TGTGCCAGCAGTCGCCAACAGGGTAACTATGGCTACACCTTC CASSRQQGNYGYTF TRBV7-6 . few TRBJ1-2
TGCGCCAGCAGCTTTGGTCCAGAGAGCAATCAGCCCCAGCATTTT CASSFGPESNQPQHF TRBV5-1 . many TRBJ1-5
TGCAGTGCTTTGGACAGGGAGGTGTTTTTT CSALDREVFF TRBV20-1 TRBD1 many TRBJ1-4
TGTGCCATCTCCCTTGAGGGTAATTCACCCCTCCACTTT CAISLEGNSPLHF TRBV10-3 . many TRBJ1-6
TGTGCCAGTAGTCGACAGACGGCGAACACTGAAGCTTTCTTT CASSRQTANTEAFF TRBV19 . many TRBJ1-1
TGTGCCAGCAGCTTAGGGTTGGCAGGGGGCAGCTATGAGCAGTTCTTC CASSLGLAGGSYEQFF TRBV7-2 TRBD1 many TRBJ2-1
TGTGCCAGCAGTTACGAAGGGAACACTGAAGCTTTCTTT CASSYEGNTEAFF TRBV12-3/TRBV12-4 . many TRBJ1-1
TGTGCCAGCAGTTACCTGGAGGGGGAAAAACTGTTTTTT CASSYLEGEKLFF TRBV6-6 . few TRBJ1-4
TGTGCCAGCAGCTTATGGTGGCAGCCAGACAATGAGCAGTTCTTC CASSLWWQPDNEQFF TRBV7-6 . many TRBJ2-1
TGTGCTAGCAGCCCGGACCGGGACAGGGCATACGAGCAGTACTTC CASSPDRDRAYEQYF TRBV7-7 TRBD1 few TRBJ2-7
TGTGCCATAAGGGACAGGGCCGATGAGCAGTTCTTC CAIRDRADEQFF TRBV10-3 TRBD1 medium-sized TRBJ2-1
TGTGCCAGTAGTACTCTAGCTGCAACTAATGAAAAACTGTTTTTT CASSTLAATNEKLFF TRBV19 . . TRBJ1-4
TGTGCCAGCAGTTTCTCTTGGACAGGGGACAACGAGCAGTACTTC CASSFSWTGDNEQYF TRBV27 TRBD1 . TRBJ2-7
TGTGCCAGCAGCCTCCGGGACAGAGGGACCTACGAGCAGTACTTC CASSLRDRGTYEQYF TRBV6-5 TRBD1 many TRBJ2-7
TGTGCCAGCAGCTTAATAGGTAGTTGGTCGGGCACAGATACGCAGTATTTT CASSLIGSWSGTDTQYF TRBV7-6 . many TRBJ2-3
TGTGCCAGCAGTTGGGACAGTACAGATACGCAGTATTTT CASSWDSTDTQYF TRBV28 TRBD1 many TRBJ2-3
TGTGCCAGCAGCTCGCCCGGGGGAGTCACCGGGGAGCTGTTTTTT CASSSPGGVTGELFF TRBV7-9 . few TRBJ2-2
TGTGCCAGCAGTTACTTTCTAGCGGGGGACTACGAGCAGTACTTC CASSYFLAGDYEQYF TRBV6-5 TRBD2 few TRBJ2-7
TGTGCCAGCAGCTTGGACACTCTTGACACTGAAGCTTTCTTT CASSLDTLDTEAFF TRBV7-2 . . TRBJ1-1